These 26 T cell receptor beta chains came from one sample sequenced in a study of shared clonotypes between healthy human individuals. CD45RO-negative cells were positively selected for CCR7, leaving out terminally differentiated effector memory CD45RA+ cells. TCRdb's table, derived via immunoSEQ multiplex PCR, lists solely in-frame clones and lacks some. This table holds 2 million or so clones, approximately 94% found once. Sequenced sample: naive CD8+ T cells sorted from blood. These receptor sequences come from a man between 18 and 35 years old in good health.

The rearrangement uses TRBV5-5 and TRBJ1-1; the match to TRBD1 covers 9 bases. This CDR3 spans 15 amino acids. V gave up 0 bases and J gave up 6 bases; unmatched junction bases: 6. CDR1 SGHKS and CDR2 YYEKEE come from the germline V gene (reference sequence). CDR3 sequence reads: CASSLERTGDAEAFF. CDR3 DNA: TGTGCCAGCAGCTTGGAGAGGACAGGGGATGCTGAAGCTTTCTTT.

CDR3 region: CASSFRGSPLYEQYF. As DNA, the CDR3 is TGTGCCAGCAGCTTCCGAGGGAGCCCCCTGTACGAGCAGTACTTC. This chain connects TRBV5-4 to TRBJ2-7; tentative D call: TRBD2 (5 bases). This CDR3 spans 15 amino acids. Trimming shortened V by 2 bases and J by 4 bases, and 16 bases separated the two germline ends. Germline CDR1 and CDR2: SGHNT and YYREEE (reference sequence).

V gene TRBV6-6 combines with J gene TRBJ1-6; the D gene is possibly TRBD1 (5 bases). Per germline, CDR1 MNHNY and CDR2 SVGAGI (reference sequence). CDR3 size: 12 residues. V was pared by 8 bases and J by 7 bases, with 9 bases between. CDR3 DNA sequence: TGTGCCAGCCGGGACTCAAATTCACCCCTCCACTTT. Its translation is CASRDSNSPLHF.

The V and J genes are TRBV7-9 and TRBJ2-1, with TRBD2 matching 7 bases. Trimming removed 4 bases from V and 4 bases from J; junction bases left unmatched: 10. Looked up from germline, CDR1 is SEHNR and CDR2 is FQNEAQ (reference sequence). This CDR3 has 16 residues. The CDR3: CASSSLESGEYNEQFF. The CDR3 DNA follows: TGTGCCAGCAGCTCATTGGAAAGCGGGGAATACAATGAGCAGTTCTTC.

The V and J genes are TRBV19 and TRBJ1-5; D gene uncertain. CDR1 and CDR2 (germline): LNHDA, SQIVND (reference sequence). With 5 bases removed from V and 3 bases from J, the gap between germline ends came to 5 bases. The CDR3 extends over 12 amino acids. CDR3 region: CASSSINQPQHF. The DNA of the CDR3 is TGTGCCAGTAGTTCAATCAATCAGCCCCAGCATTTT.

The CDR3 reads CASSFGQKGQPQHF. The CDR3 bases are TGTGCCAGCAGTTTCGGACAGAAGGGTCAGCCCCAGCATTTT. The chain links TRBV27 to TRBJ1-5; a possible D gene is TRBD1 (6 bases). CDR3 length: 14 residues. CDR1 and CDR2 from the germline V gene are MNHEY and SMNVEV (reference sequence). V lost 3 bases and J 6 bases, leaving 12 bases between the germline ends.

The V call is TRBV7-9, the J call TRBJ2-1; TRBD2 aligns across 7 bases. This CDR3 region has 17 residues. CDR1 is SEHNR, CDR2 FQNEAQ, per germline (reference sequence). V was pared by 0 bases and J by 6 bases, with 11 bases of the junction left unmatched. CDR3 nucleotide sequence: TGTGCCAGCAGCTTAGCTATCGGCGGGGGAGGGTCCAATGAGCAGTTCTTC. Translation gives CASSLAIGGGGSNEQFF.

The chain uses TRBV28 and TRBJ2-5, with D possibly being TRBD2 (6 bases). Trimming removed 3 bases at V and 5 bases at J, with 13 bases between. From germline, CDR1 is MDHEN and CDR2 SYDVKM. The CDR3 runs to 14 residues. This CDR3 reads CASSFTSQEETQYF. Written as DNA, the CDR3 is TGTGCCAGCAGTTTTACTAGCCAGGAGGAGACCCAGTACTTC. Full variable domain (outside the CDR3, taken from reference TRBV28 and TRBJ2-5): DVKVTQSSRYLVKRTGEKVFLECVQDMDHENMFWYRQDPGLGLRLIYFSYDVKMKEKGDIPEGYSVSREKKERFSLILESASTNQTSMYLCASSFTSQEETQYFGPGTRLLVL.

As DNA, the CDR3 is TGTGCCACGGGTAGTGGCGGGGAGCTGTTTTTT. Its protein product is CATGSGGELFF. J is TRBJ2-2 and V is TRBV9, with D uncertain. V was trimmed by 9 bases and J by 7 bases, leaving 10 bases between them. Germline loops: CDR1 SGDLS, CDR2 YYNGEE. The CDR3 is made up of 11 amino acids.

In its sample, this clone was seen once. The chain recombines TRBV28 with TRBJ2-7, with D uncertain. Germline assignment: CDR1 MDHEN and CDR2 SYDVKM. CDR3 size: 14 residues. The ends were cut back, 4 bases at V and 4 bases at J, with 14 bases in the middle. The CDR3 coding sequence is TGTGCCAGCAGTTCTCAGGATTGGGTTTACGAGCAGTACTTC. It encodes CASSSQDWVYEQYF.

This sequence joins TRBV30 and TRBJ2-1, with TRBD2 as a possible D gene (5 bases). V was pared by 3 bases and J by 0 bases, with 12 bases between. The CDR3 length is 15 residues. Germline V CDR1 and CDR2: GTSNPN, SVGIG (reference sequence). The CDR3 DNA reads TGTGCCTGGAGGCGCGGCGGGCCCTCCTACAATGAGCAGTTCTTC. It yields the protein CAWRRGGPSYNEQFF.

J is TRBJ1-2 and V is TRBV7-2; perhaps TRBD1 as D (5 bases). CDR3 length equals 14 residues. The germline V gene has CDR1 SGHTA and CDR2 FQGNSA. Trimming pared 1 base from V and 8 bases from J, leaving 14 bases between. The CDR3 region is CASSLDPGWSGYTF. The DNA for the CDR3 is TGTGCCAGCAGCTTAGATCCAGGGTGGTCCGGCTACACCTTC.

CDR3: CASSPGLAGADEQFF. The DNA for the CDR3 is TGTGCCAGCAGCCCCGGACTAGCGGGAGCCGATGAGCAGTTCTTC. The chain uses TRBV5-4 and TRBJ2-1; TRBD2 aligns across 13 bases. The CDR3 has 15 amino acids. The V segment lost 4 bases and the J segment 8 bases; nucleotides outside the gene matches: 6. Germline lookup yields CDR1 SGHNT and CDR2 YYREEE (reference sequence).

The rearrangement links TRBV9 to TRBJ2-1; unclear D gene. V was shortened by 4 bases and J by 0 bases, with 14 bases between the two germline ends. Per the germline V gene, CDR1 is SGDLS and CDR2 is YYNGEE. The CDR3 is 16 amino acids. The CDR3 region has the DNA TGTGCCAGCAGCCTGACAATTTCCTCCTCCTACAATGAGCAGTTCTTC. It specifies CASSLTISSSYNEQFF.

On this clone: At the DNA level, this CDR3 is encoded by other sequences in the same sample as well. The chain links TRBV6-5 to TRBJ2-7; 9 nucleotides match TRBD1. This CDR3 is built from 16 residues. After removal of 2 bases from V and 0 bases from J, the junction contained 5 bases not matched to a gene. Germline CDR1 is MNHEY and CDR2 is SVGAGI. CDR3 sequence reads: CASSYSTGGRSYEQYF. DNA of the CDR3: TGTGCCAGCAGTTACAGCACAGGGGGCCGCTCCTACGAGCAGTACTTC.

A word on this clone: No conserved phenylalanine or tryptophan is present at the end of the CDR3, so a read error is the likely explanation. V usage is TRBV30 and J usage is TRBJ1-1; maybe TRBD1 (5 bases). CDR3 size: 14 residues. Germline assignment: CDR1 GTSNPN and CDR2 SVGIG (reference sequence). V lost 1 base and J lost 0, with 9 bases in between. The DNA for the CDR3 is TGTGCCTGGAGTGCAGGGCGTGTGAACACTGAAGCTTTCTCT. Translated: CAWSAGRVNTEAFS.

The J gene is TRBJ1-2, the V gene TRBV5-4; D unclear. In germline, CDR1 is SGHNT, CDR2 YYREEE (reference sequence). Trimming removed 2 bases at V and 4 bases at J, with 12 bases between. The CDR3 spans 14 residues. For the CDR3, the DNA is TGTGCCAGCAGCTTTAAAGGAGGTGGCTATGGCTACACCTTC. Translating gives CASSFKGGGYGYTF.

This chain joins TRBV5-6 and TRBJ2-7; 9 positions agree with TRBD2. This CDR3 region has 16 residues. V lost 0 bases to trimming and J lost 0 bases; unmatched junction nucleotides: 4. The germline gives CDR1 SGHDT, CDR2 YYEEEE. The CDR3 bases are TGTGCCAGCAGCTTGGAGCTAGCGGGGACCTCCTACGAGCAGTACTTC. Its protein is CASSLELAGTSYEQYF.

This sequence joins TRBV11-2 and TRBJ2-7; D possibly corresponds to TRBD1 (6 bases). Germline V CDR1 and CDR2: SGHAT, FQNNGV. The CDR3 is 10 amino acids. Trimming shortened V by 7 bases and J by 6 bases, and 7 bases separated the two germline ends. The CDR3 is CASKGGEQYF. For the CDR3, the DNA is TGTGCCAGCAAAGGGGGCGAGCAGTACTTC.

CDR3 nucleotide sequence: TGCAGCGTTTGGCTATGGGACGAGCAGTACTTC. It encodes CSVWLWDEQYF. This chain connects TRBV29-1 to TRBJ2-7; D call uncertain. Deletions cut 5 bases from V and 5 bases from J, with 10 bases between. Germline V gene data show CDR1 as SQVTM and CDR2 as ANQGSEA. The CDR3 covers 11 residues.

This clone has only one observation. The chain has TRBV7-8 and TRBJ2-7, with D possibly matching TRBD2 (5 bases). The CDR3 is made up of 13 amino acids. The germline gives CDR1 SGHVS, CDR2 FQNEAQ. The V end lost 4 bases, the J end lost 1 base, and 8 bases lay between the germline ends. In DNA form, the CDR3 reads TGTGCCAGCAGCTACGGGGATTCCTACGAGCAGTACTTC. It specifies CASSYGDSYEQYF.

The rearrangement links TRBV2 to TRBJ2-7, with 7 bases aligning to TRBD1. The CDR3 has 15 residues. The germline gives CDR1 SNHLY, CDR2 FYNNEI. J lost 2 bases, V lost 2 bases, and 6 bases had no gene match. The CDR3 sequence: CASSEPQGETYEQYF. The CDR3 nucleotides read TGTGCCAGCAGTGAACCCCAGGGGGAAACCTACGAGCAGTACTTC.

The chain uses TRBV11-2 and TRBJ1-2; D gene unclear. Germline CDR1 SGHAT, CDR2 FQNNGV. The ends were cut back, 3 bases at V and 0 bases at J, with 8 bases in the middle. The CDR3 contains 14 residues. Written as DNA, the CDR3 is TGTGCCAGCAGCTTGGCACTCCCTAACTATGGCTACACCTTC. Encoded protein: CASSLALPNYGYTF.

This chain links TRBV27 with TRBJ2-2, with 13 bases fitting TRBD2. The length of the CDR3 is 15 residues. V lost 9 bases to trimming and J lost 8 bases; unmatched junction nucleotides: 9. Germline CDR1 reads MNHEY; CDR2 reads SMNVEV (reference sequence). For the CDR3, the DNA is TGTGCCAGTGCCCGACTAGCGGGAGGTATAGGGGAGCTGTTTTTT. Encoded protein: CASARLAGGIGELFF.

The CDR3 nucleotides read TGCGCCAGCAGCCAAGAGGGAGGAGGCGGCTACACTGAAGCTTTCTTT. Translating it yields CASSQEGGGGYTEAFF. The V call is TRBV4-1, the J call TRBJ1-1; D unresolved. The CDR3 is 16 amino acids. Trimming took off 0 bases at V and 3 bases at J, with 14 bases between the two ends. Germline CDR1 reads MGHRA; CDR2 reads YSYEKL.

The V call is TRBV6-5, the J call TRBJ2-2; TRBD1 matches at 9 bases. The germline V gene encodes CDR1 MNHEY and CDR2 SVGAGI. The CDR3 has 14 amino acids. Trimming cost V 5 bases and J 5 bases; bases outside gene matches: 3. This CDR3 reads CASSPGTGTGELFF. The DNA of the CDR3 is TGTGCCAGCAGTCCTGGGACAGGGACCGGGGAGCTGTTTTTT.